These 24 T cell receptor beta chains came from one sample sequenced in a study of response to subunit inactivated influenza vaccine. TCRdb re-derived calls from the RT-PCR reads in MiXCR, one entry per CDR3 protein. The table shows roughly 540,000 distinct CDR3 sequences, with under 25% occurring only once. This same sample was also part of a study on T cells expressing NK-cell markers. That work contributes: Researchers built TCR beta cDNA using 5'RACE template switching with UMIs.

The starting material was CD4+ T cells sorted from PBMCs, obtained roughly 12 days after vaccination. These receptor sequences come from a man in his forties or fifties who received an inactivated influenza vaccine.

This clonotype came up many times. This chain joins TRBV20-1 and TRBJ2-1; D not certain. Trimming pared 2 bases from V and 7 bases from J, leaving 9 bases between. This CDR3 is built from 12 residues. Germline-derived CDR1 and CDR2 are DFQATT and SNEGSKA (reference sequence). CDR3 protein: CSARSRSNEQFF. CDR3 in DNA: TGCAGTGCTAGATCGCGGTCGAATGAGCAGTTCTTC.

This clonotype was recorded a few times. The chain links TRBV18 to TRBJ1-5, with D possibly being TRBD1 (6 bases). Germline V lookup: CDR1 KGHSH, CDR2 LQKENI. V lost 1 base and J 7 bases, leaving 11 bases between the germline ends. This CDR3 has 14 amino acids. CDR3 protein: CASSPLRGVQPQHF. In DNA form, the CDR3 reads TGTGCCAGCTCACCACTGAGGGGGGTACAGCCCCAGCATTTT. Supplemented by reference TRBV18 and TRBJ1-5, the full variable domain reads NAGVMQNPRHLVRRRGQEARLRCSPMKGHSHVYWYRQLPEEGLKFMVYLQKENIIDESGMPKERFSAEFPKEGPSILRIQQVVRGDSAAYFCASSPLRGVQPQHFGDGTRLSIL.

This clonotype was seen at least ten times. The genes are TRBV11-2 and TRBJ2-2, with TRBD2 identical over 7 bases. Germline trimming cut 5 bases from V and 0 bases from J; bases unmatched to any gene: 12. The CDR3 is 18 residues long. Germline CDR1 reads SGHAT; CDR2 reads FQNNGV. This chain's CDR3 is CASSQLARYGSNTGELFF. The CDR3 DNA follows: TGTGCCAGCAGCCAACTAGCGAGATACGGCTCGAACACCGGGGAGCTGTTTTTT.

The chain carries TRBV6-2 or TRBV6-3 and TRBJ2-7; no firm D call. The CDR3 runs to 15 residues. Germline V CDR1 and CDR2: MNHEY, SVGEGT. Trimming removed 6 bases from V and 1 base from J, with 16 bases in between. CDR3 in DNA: TGTGCCAGCAGATTACTGTCGGGTCGGTCCTACGAGCAGTACTTC. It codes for CASRLLSGRSYEQYF.

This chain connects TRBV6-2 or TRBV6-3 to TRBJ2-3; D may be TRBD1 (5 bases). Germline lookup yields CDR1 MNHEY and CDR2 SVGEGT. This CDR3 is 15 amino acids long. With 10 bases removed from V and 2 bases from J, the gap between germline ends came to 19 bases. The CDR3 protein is CATNEGSGATDTQYF. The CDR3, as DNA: TGTGCCACCAACGAAGGGTCTGGGGCCACAGATACGCAGTATTTT.

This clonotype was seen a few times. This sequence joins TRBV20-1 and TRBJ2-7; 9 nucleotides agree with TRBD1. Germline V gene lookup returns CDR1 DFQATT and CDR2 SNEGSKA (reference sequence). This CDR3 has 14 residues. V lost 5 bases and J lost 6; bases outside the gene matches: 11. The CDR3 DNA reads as TGCAGTGCTGCCCCCTGGACAGGGGTTCGCGAGCAGTACTTC. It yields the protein CSAAPWTGVREQYF.

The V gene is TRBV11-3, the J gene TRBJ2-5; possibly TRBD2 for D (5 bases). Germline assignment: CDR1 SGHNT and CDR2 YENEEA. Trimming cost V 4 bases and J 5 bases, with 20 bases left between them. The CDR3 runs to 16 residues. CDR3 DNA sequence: TGTGCCAGCAGCTCAAACTACCCCGGGAAGTCGGAGACCCAGTACTTC. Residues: CASSSNYPGKSETQYF.

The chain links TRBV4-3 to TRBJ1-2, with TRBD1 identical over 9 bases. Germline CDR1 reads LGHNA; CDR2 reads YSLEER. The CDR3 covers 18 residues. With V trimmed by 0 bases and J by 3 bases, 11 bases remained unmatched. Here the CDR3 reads CASSQDLNRQGVHYGYTF. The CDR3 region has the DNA TGCGCCAGCAGCCAAGATCTGAACCGACAGGGGGTTCACTATGGCTACACCTTC.

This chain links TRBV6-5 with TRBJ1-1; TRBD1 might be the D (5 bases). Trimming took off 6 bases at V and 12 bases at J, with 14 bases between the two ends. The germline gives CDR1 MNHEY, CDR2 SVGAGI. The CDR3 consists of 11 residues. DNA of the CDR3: TGTGCCAGCAGGGATGCCGGGGGAACTTTCTTT. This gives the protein CASRDAGGTFF.

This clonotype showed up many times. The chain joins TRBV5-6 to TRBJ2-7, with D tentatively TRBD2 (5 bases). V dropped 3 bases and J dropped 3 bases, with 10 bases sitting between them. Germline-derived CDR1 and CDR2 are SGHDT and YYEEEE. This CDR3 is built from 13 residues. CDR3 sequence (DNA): TGTGCCAGCAGCTGGACCGGGAACTACGAGCAGTACTTC. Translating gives CASSWTGNYEQYF.

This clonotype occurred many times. The CDR3 DNA reads TGTGCCAGCAGCTCTAACGGACTAGCGGGAGTCAAAAACATTCAGTACTTC. Translation: CASSSNGLAGVKNIQYF. V and J are TRBV7-2 and TRBJ2-4, with 13 bases lining up with TRBD2. The CDR3 consists of 17 residues. Looked up from germline, CDR1 is SGHTA and CDR2 is FQGNSA. With V trimmed by 4 bases and J by 3 bases, 6 bases remained unmatched.

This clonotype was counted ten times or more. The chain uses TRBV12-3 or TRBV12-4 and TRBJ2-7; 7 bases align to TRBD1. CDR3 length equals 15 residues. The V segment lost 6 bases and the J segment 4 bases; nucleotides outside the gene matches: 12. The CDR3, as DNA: TGTGCCAGCAGCCCACGACAGGGACCGATGTACGAGCAGTACTTC. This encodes CASSPRQGPMYEQYF.

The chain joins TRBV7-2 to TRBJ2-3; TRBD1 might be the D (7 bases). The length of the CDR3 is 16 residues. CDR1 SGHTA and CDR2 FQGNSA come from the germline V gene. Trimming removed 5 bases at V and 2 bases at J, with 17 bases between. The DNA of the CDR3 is TGTGCCAGCAGCAAACTCAGGGGGGTCTCCACAGATACGCAGTATTTT. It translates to CASSKLRGVSTDTQYF.

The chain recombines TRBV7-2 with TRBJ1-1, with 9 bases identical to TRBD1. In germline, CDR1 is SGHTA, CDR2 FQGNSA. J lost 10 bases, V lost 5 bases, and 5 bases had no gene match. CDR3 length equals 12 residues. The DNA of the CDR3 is TGTGCCAGCAGCCCGGACAGGGGTGTAGCTTTCTTT. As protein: CASSPDRGVAFF.

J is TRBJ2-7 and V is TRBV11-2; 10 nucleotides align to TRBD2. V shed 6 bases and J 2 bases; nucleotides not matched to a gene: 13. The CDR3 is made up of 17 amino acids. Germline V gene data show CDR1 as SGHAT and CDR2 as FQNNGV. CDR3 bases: TGTGCCAGCAGAACCACTAGCGGGAAATCCGGCACCTACGAGCAGTACTTC. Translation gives CASRTTSGKSGTYEQYF.

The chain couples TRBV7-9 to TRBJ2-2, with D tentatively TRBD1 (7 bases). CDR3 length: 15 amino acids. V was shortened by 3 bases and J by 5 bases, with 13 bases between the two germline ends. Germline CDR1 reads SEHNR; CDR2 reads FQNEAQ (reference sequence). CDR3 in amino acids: CASSFLSGGTGELFF. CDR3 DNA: TGTGCCAGCAGCTTCCTGTCAGGGGGGACCGGGGAGCTGTTTTTT.

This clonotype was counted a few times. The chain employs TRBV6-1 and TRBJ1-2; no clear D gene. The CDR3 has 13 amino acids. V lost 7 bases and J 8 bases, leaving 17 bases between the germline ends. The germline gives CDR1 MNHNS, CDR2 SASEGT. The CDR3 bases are TGTGCCAGCATTGCAACGGGCGACGGAGGCTACACCTTC. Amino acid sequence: CASIATGDGGYTF.

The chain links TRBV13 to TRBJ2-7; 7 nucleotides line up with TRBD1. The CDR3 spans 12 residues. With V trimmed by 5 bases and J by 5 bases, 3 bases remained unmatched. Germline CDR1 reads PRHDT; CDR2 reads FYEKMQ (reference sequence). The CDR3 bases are TGTGCCAGCAGCAAGACAGGGAACGAGCAGTACTTC. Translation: CASSKTGNEQYF. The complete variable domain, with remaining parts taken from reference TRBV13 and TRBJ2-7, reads AAGVIQSPRHLIKEKRETATLKCYPIPRHDTVYWYQQGPGQDPQFLISFYEKMQSDKGSIPDRFSAQQFSDYHSELNMSSLELGDSALYFCASSKTGNEQYFGPGTRLTVT.

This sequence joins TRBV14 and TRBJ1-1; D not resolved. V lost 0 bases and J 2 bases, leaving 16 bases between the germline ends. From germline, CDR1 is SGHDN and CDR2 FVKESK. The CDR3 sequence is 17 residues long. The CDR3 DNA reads TGTGCCAGCAGCCAAGATTTTTATAAGGCCACTAACACTGAAGCTTTCTTT. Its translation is CASSQDFYKATNTEAFF.

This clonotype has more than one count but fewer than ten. Here the CDR3 DNA reads TGCGCCAGCAGGATTAGCACAGATACGCAGTATTTT. Protein: CASRISTDTQYF. The chain carries TRBV5-1 and TRBJ2-3, with D unclear. Trimming shortened V by 5 bases and J by 0 bases, and 4 bases separated the two germline ends. The germline CDR1 and CDR2 sequences are SGHRS and YFSETQ. The CDR3 consists of 12 residues. Variable domain in full (rest from reference TRBV5-1 and TRBJ2-3): KAGVTQTPRYLIKTRGQQVTLSCSPISGHRSVSWYQQTPGQGLQFLFEYFSETQRNKGNFPGRFSGRQFSNSRSEMNVSTLELGDSALYLCASRISTDTQYFGPGTRLTVL.

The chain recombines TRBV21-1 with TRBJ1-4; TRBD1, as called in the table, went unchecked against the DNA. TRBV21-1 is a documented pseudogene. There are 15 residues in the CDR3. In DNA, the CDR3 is TGTGCCAGCAGCAAAGCCCGGGTACGAGATGAAAAACTGTTTTTT. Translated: CASSKARVRDEKLFF.

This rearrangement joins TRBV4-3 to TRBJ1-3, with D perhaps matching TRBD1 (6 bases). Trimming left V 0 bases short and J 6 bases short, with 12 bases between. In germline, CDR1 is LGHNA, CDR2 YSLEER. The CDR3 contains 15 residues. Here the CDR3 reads CASSQDTGLANTIYF. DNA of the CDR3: TGCGCCAGCAGCCAAGATACAGGGTTGGCAAACACCATATATTTT.

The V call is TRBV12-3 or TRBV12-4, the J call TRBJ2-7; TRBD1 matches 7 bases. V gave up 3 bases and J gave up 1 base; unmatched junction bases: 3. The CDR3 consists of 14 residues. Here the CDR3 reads CASSFTGVSYEQYF. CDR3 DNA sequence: TGTGCCAGCAGTTTTACAGGGGTGTCCTACGAGCAGTACTTC.

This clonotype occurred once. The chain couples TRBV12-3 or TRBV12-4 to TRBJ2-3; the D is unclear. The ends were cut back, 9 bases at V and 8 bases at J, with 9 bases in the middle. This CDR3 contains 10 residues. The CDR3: CASGASTQYF. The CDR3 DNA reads TGTGCCAGTGGAGCGTCTACGCAGTATTTT.